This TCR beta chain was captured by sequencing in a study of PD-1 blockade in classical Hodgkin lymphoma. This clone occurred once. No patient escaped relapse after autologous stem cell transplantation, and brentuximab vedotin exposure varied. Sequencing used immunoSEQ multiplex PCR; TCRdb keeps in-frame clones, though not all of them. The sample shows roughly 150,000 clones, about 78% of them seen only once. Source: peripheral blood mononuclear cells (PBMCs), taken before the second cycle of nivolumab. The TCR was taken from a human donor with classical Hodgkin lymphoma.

CDR3 in DNA: TGTGCCAGCAGCGCCCCTGAACTTGGCACCGGGGAGCTGTTTTTT. Protein: CASSAPELGTGELFF. This chain uses TRBV9 with TRBJ2-2; D remains ambiguous. The germline CDR1 and CDR2 sequences are SGDLS and YYNGEE. The length of the CDR3 is 15 residues. Trimming cost V 3 bases and J 4 bases, with 13 bases left between them.